The present T cell receptor (beta chain) was sequenced within a study of CD8+ T cells in alopecia areata. CDR1 MDHEN and CDR2 SYDVKM come from the germline V gene. The CDR3 is made up of 16 amino acids. After removal of 3 bases from V and 2 bases from J, the junction contained 10 bases not matched to a gene. Treatment here: oral pan-JAK inhibitor, 5-10 mg twice daily. The count of this clone is one. As yet, its antigen is unknown. Extracted RNA was reverse transcribed, and the resulting cDNA served as sequencing template. TCRdb keeps only in-frame clones here, not all; method: immunoSEQ multiplex PCR. The sample lists roughly 190,000 clones, 45% to 75% seen once, with around 3.2% in the top ten. Whole-study results and caveats: Scalp clonality, together with expanded CD8+ clones among the top 100, fell significantly with tofacitinib.

The input for sequencing was CD4+ T cells sorted from blood, taken at week 4, from a patient treated with tofacitinib. This clonotype was sampled from a human donor with alopecia areata. This chain connects TRBV28 to TRBJ2-7, with TRBD2 matching over 7 bases. As DNA, the CDR3 is TGTGCCAGCAGTTTCCCCCGCAGCGGGGCCACCTACGAGCAGTACTTC. Translating it yields CASSFPRSGATYEQYF.